These 11 T cell receptor beta chains were sequenced from one sample in a study of blood T cell repertoires in COVID-19. Sequencing was performed with immunoSEQ multiplex PCR; in TCRdb, only in-frame clones are kept and a portion is missing. The data contain approximately 150,000 clones, around 80% of them singletons. What was sequenced was peripheral blood. The receptors here all came from a human donor with acute or convalescent COVID-19. The donor label of this sample is uncertain.

The gene calls are TRBV2 and TRBJ2-5, with D possibly being TRBD1 (5 bases). Looked up from germline, CDR1 is SNHLY and CDR2 is FYNNEI. This CDR3 spans 13 amino acids. V was shortened by 2 bases and J by 4 bases, with 8 bases between the two germline ends. The DNA for the CDR3 is TGTGCCAGCAGTGAAATGACAGTAGAGACCCAGTACTTC. Protein sequence: CASSEMTVETQYF.

The chain links TRBV11-2 to TRBJ1-3; no firm D call. Trimming left V 5 bases short and J 0 bases short, with 11 bases between. This CDR3 contains 15 residues. The germline V gene encodes CDR1 SGHAT and CDR2 FQNNGV. The DNA of the CDR3 is TGTGCCAGCAGCCCCCGACACCTCTCTGGAAACACCATATATTTT. It encodes CASSPRHLSGNTIYF.

Only a few counts were recorded for this clone. J is TRBJ1-2 and V is TRBV7-2, with a weak D call TRBD1 (5 bases). V dropped 3 bases and J dropped 4 bases, with 12 bases sitting between them. The CDR3 extends over 14 amino acids. The germline V gene encodes CDR1 SGHTA and CDR2 FQGNSA. Written as DNA, the CDR3 is TGTGCCAGCAGCTTGGGGGGTATGGTCTATGGCTACACCTTC. It codes for CASSLGGMVYGYTF.

The chain links TRBV30 to TRBJ1-1; no reliable D call. Germline V CDR1 and CDR2: GTSNPN, SVGIG (reference sequence). V was clipped by 4 bases and J by 4 bases, with 7 bases between them. The CDR3 has 11 amino acids. The CDR3 DNA reads TGTGCCTGGACTGGGCGCACTGAAGCTTTCTTT. It is translated as CAWTGRTEAFF.

V is TRBV7-9 and J is TRBJ1-2; D is unresolved. Germline V lookup: CDR1 SEHNR, CDR2 FQNEAQ (reference sequence). Trimming removed 6 bases from V and 4 bases from J, with 9 bases in between. The CDR3 extends over 12 amino acids. The chain's CDR3 is CASSRDGYGYTF. In DNA, the CDR3 is TGTGCCAGCAGTCGAGATGGCTATGGCTACACCTTC.

The rearrangement uses TRBV25-1 and TRBJ1-6, with D unresolved. Trimming took off 3 bases at V and 9 bases at J, with 9 bases between the two ends. CDR1 is MGHDK, CDR2 SYGVNS, per germline. This CDR3 spans 13 amino acids. The CDR3 here is CASSDVGSSPLHF. The CDR3 nucleotides are TGTGCCAGCAGTGATGTGGGGAGTTCACCCCTCCACTTT.

The chain is built from TRBV15 and TRBJ2-2; D gene uncertain. Looked up from germline, CDR1 is LNHNV and CDR2 is YYDKDF (reference sequence). The ends were cut back, 0 bases at V and 6 bases at J, with 8 bases in the middle. The CDR3 spans 14 residues. CDR3 coding DNA: TGTGCCACCAGCAGAGACCCGGTGGCCGGGGAGCTGTTTTTT. It encodes CATSRDPVAGELFF.

J is TRBJ1-2 and V is TRBV19; a weak D match, TRBD1 (6 bases). V was pared by 0 bases and J by 4 bases, with 15 bases between. CDR3 size: 16 residues. Germline CDR1 and CDR2: LNHDA and SQIVND (reference sequence). The CDR3 DNA reads as TGTGCCAGTAGTATAGATAACCAGGGGAGAGGCTATGGCTACACCTTC. Residues: CASSIDNQGRGYGYTF.

The chain joins TRBV7-2 to TRBJ2-1, with TRBD2 identical over 13 bases. The CDR3 length is 16 residues. Germline V gives CDR1 SGHTA, CDR2 FQGNSA. The ends lost 4 bases at V and 10 bases at J; junction bases unmatched: 10. For the CDR3, the DNA is TGTGCCAGCAGCTATGCACTAGCGGGGGGGCCGGACGAGCAGTTCTTC. This gives the protein CASSYALAGGPDEQFF. The variable domain in full, completed from reference TRBV7-2 and TRBJ2-1, reads GAGVSQSPSNKVTEKGKDVELRCDPISGHTALYWYRQSLGQGLEFLIYFQGNSAPDKSGLPSDRFSAERTGGSVSTLTIQRTQQEDSAVYLCASSYALAGGPDEQFFGPGTRLTVL.

The rearrangement links TRBV27 to TRBJ2-2; 11 bases agree with TRBD2. This CDR3 region has 15 residues. V was clipped by 6 bases and J by 6 bases; unmatched bases: 6. Germline assignment: CDR1 MNHEY and CDR2 SMNVEV (reference sequence). CDR3 region: CASRTRLAGPGELFF. The CDR3 nucleotides are TGTGCCAGCAGGACTCGACTAGCGGGGCCCGGGGAGCTGTTTTTT.

This rearrangement joins TRBV28 to TRBJ1-2, with 9 positions matching TRBD1. This CDR3 has 15 amino acids. The J segment lost 6 bases and the V segment lost 2 bases, leaving 7 bases of the junction unmatched. In germline, CDR1 is MDHEN, CDR2 SYDVKM. The CDR3 sequence is CASSLPPGQGDGYTF. The CDR3 region has the DNA TGTGCCAGCAGTTTACCGCCGGGACAGGGTGATGGCTACACCTTC.